The TCR beta chain described here comes from a study of T-cell memory formation after mild COVID-19. Study-level findings and limits: Clones that contracted clustered mainly in CM and EM if CD4+ and in EMRA if CD8+. Clones from the second wave (peaking day 37) had unconfirmed SARS-CoV-2 specificity. Pre-infection memory carried some responding clones, suggesting that cross-reactive memory joined.

This CDR3 has 14 amino acids. Germline values: CDR1 SNHLY, CDR2 FYNNEI. Trimming at V came to 5 bases and at J to 2 bases, leaving 5 bases not matched to a gene. By share, this clonotype ranks as medium-sized. What it binds is unknown. Researchers used 5'RACE with constant-segment primers to make TCR alpha and TCR beta cDNA libraries that carry sample barcodes and UMIs. TCRdb reprocessed the 5' RACE reads via MiXCR and lists one record per CDR3 protein. In the table there are about 290,000 distinct CDR3 sequences, roughly 18% of which are singletons. Input material: PBMCs or a T cell subset sorted from them (not recorded which). The J gene is TRBJ1-1, the V gene TRBV2; 7 bases match TRBD1. This receptor was obtained from a young man who had mild COVID-19 (a few samples of this study predate the infection). Cell type and time point are not known. The CDR3 loop is CASSLRQGNTEAFF. DNA for the CDR3: TGTGCCAGCAGTCTCAGACAGGGAAACACTGAAGCTTTCTTT.